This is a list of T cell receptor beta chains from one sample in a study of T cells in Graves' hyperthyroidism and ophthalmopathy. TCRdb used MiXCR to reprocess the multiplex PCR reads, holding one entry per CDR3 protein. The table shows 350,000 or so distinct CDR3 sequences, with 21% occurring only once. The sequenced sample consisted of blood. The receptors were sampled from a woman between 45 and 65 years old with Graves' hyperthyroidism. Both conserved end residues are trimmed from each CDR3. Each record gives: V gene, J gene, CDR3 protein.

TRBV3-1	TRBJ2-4	ASSQDPPIAGTAKNIQY
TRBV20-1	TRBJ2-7	SAAGTSDYEQY
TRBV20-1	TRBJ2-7	SAPGLSDEQY
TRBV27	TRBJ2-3	ASSFLAGGPKDTQY
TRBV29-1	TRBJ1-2	SVVGQPGYGYT
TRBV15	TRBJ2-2	ATSRDFLAGGELF
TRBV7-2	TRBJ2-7	ASSPSYGSSYEQY
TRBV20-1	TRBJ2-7	SAGLAGVTYEQY
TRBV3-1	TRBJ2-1	ASEKGAGGRFREQF
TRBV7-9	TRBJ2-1	ASSIRRAGVNEQF
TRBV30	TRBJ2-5	AWSKSLGTAGQDQETQY
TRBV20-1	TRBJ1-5	SASTPGTGGGQPQH
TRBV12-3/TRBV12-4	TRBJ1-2	ASSWDRAGYGYT
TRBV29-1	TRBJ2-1	SVGGVISYNEQF
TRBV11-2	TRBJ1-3	ASSSGLSGNTIY
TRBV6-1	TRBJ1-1	ASREGLGNTEAF
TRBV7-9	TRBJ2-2	ASSTRELF
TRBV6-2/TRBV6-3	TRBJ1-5	ASSPGQFNQPQH
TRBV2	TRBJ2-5	ASSPWEETQY
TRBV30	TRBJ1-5	AWSPRWASVMVQPQH
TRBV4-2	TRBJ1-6	ASSQDVDYNSPLH
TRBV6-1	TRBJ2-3	ASSDGGTDTQY
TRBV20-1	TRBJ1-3	SAEQASGNTIY
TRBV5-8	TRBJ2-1	ASSLASGGSYNEQF
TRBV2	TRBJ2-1	ASRPRKWQQSPYNEQF
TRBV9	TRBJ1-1	ASSVGSGLGNTEAF
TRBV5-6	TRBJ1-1	ASSFRPEGNTEAF
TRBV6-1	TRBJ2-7	ASTTVGREQY
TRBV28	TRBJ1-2	ASSSPRQGLKGYT
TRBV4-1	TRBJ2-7	ASSQVPGQGTEQY
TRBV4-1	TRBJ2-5	ASSQHGLAGKETQY
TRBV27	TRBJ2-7	ASTTLAGIGEQY
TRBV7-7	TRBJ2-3	ASSLGAWGTDTQY
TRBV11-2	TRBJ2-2	ASSLQNTGELF
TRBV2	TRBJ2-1	ACRGVYNEQF
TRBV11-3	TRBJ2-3	ASSSRTSGRGDTQY
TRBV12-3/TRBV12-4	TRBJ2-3	ASSWGLAATDTQY
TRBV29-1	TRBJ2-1	SVAGGQTISYNEQF
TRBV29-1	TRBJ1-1	SVEERRSDTEAF